Listed below are T cell receptor beta chains from one sample, sequenced in a study of graft-versus-host responses after intestinal transplantation. Their antigen targets remain unknown. Data came from immunoSEQ multiplex PCR; TCRdb stores just in-frame clones and leaves some out. In the table there are 130,000 or so clones, around nine tenths of which are singletons. The specimen was unstimulated CD4+ T cells sorted from spleen or lymph node cells, collected before intestinal transplant. These TCRs come from a human donor who received an intestinal transplant. The CDR3 runs from the conserved cysteine through the conserved F or W. D genes are given only for firm matches. Clone sizes are given selectively: once, few, many, or a class where the clone is expanded.

CDR3 protein,CDR3 DNA,clone size,J gene,D gene,V gene
CASSVDQRGYNEQFF,TGTGCCAGCAGCGTAGATCAGCGGGGTTACAATGAGCAGTTCTTC,-,TRBJ2-1,TRBD2,TRBV9
CASSAYRGGPNSPLHF,TGTGCCAGCAGCGCGTACAGGGGAGGGCCTAATTCACCCCTCCACTTT,-,TRBJ1-6,TRBD1,TRBV9
CASSPRREKLFF,TGTGCCAGCAGTCCCCGACGGGAAAAACTGTTTTTT,once,TRBJ1-4,-,TRBV6-6
CASSAGNLAYEQYF,TGTGCCAGCAGCGCCGGGAACCTTGCCTACGAGCAGTACTTC,-,TRBJ2-7,-,TRBV11-3
CASSETWGVNTEAFF,TGTGCCAGCAGTGAGACCTGGGGGGTTAACACTGAAGCTTTCTTT,-,TRBJ1-1,-,TRBV2
CASSVVGSGGPTGELFF,TGTGCCAGCAGCGTAGTAGGTAGCGGGGGCCCCACCGGGGAGCTGTTTTTT,-,TRBJ2-2,TRBD2,TRBV9
CASSLDGIDYGYTF,TGTGCCAGCAGCTTAGATGGGATCGACTATGGCTACACCTTC,-,TRBJ1-2,-,TRBV11-3
CALTSYNEQFF,TGTGCCCTGACAAGTTACAATGAGCAGTTCTTC,few,TRBJ2-1,-,TRBV6-1
CASVPGQGTDTQYF,TGTGCCAGCGTCCCGGGACAGGGAACAGATACGCAGTATTTT,-,TRBJ2-3,TRBD1,TRBV28
CASSVRSSNEQFF,TGTGCCAGCAGCGTAAGATCTAGCAATGAGCAGTTCTTC,-,TRBJ2-1,-,TRBV7-8
CASIKNTEAFF,TGTGCCAGCATCAAGAACACTGAAGCTTTCTTT,-,TRBJ1-1,-,TRBV5-4
CASSQKGSYEKLFF,TGTGCCAGCAGCCAAAAGGGCAGCTATGAAAAACTGTTTTTT,-,TRBJ1-4,-,TRBV14
CASSSFDGTYGYTF,TGTGCCAGCAGCTCCTTCGACGGAACCTATGGCTACACCTTC,-,TRBJ1-2,-,TRBV6-5
CASSEALAGGIMDTQYF,TGTGCCAGCAGTGAAGCGCTTGCGGGGGGGATCATGGATACGCAGTATTTT,-,TRBJ2-3,TRBD2,TRBV2
CASSGTSGNTIYF,TGTGCCAGCAGCGGGACGTCTGGAAACACCATATATTTT,-,TRBJ1-3,-,TRBV7-9
CASSLASTYEQYF,TGTGCCAGCAGCTTGGCTAGTACCTACGAGCAGTACTTC,once,TRBJ2-7,-,TRBV5-6
CASSPGQGYTGELFF,TGTGCCAGCAGCCCTGGACAGGGGTACACCGGGGAGCTGTTTTTT,-,TRBJ2-2,TRBD1,TRBV7-9
CASSRTLILSEDYGYTF,TGCGCCAGCAGCCGTACCCTAATCCTCAGTGAAGACTATGGCTACACCTTC,once,TRBJ1-2,-,TRBV4-1
CASSPRRTGSYNEQFF,TGTGCCAGCAGCCCCCGAAGGACGGGTTCCTACAATGAGCAGTTCTTC,-,TRBJ2-1,-,TRBV9
CASVVDSNQPQHF,TGTGCCAGCGTGGTCGATAGCAATCAGCCCCAGCATTTT,once,TRBJ1-5,-,TRBV6-5
CASSYSTASTDTQYF,TGTGCCAGCAGTTACTCGACAGCAAGCACAGATACGCAGTATTTT,-,TRBJ2-3,-,TRBV6-5
CASSLGSDGNTIYF,TGTGCCAGCAGCTTAGGGTCGGATGGAAACACCATATATTTT,-,TRBJ1-3,-,TRBV7-9
CASTRVVGSYEQYF,TGTGCCAGTACCCGGGTCGTTGGATCCTACGAGCAGTACTTC,few,TRBJ2-7,-,TRBV19
CASSPGRGDTQYF,TGTGCCAGCAGCCCCGGGAGGGGAGATACGCAGTATTTT,-,TRBJ2-3,TRBD2,TRBV7-2
CASSLIATHEQYF,TGTGCCAGCAGCTTGATAGCTACCCACGAGCAGTACTTC,-,TRBJ2-7,-,TRBV5-8
CASGLGSLAKNIQYF,TGTGCTAGTGGTTTAGGTTCCTTAGCCAAAAACATTCAGTACTTC,-,TRBJ2-4,-,TRBV12-5
CASSPWAGRTDTQYF,TGTGCCAGCAGCCCCTGGGCGGGGCGCACAGATACGCAGTATTTT,-,TRBJ2-3,-,TRBV7-3
CASSKSDRVETQYF,TGCGCCAGCAGCAAATCAGACAGGGTAGAGACCCAGTACTTC,-,TRBJ2-5,TRBD1,TRBV5-1
CASRPRGVGGYTF,TGTGCCAGTAGACCCAGGGGGGTGGGTGGCTACACCTTC,-,TRBJ1-2,TRBD1,TRBV27
CASSLFETDRGYTF,TGTGCCAGCAGCTTATTTGAGACGGACCGAGGCTACACCTTC,-,TRBJ1-2,-,TRBV7-9
CASSPRPIPGTNEKLFF,TGTGCCAGCTCACCACGACCGATCCCTGGCACTAATGAAAAACTGTTTTTT,-,TRBJ1-4,-,TRBV18
CASSLLPNTEAFF,TGTGCCAGCAGCTTGTTACCGAACACTGAAGCTTTCTTT,-,TRBJ1-1,-,TRBV11-3
CASNRGADIQYF,TGTGCCTCTAACAGGGGTGCGGACATTCAGTACTTC,-,TRBJ2-4,TRBD1,TRBV30
CASSQLRRGYGYTF,TGCGCCAGCAGCCAGCTTCGGAGGGGCTATGGCTACACCTTC,-,TRBJ1-2,-,TRBV4-1
CASSRVGGWNEKLFF,TGTGCCAGCAGCCGGGTCGGGGGATGGAATGAAAAACTGTTTTTT,-,TRBJ1-4,-,TRBV27
CASSFGGGDYNEQFF,TGTGCCAGCAGCTTCGGCGGGGGTGACTACAATGAGCAGTTCTTC,-,TRBJ2-1,TRBD2,TRBV5-4
CASISNEWETQYF,TGTGCCAGCATTTCCAACGAATGGGAGACCCAGTACTTC,-,TRBJ2-5,-,TRBV2
CASSLTGDQPQHF,TGTGCCAGCAGCTTAACAGGGGATCAGCCCCAGCATTTT,-,TRBJ1-5,TRBD1,TRBV7-6
CSASLLEQFF,TGCAGTGCTAGTCTACTCGAGCAGTTCTTC,-,TRBJ2-1,-,TRBV20-1
CASSYSRPVNEQFF,TGTGCCAGCAGTTACTCGAGGCCGGTCAATGAGCAGTTCTTC,-,TRBJ2-1,-,TRBV6-7
CASSSDGSLYQPQHF,TGTGCCAGCAGTTCGGACGGGTCCTTGTATCAGCCCCAGCATTTT,-,TRBJ1-5,-,TRBV6-5
CASSLLLANTGELFF,TGCGCCAGCAGCTTGCTACTCGCGAACACCGGGGAGCTGTTTTTT,-,TRBJ2-2,-,TRBV5-1